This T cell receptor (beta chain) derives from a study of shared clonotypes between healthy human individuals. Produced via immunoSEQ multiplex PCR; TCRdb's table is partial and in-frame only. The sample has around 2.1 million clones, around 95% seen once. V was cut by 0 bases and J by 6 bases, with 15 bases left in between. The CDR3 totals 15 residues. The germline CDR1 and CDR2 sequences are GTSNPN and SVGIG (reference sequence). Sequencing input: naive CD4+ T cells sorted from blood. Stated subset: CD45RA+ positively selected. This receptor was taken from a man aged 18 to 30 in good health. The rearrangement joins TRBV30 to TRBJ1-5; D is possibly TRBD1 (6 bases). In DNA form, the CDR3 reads TGTGCCTGGAGTGTAGGGCAGGGGTTGGCTCAGCCCCAGCATTTT. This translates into CAWSVGQGLAQPQHF.